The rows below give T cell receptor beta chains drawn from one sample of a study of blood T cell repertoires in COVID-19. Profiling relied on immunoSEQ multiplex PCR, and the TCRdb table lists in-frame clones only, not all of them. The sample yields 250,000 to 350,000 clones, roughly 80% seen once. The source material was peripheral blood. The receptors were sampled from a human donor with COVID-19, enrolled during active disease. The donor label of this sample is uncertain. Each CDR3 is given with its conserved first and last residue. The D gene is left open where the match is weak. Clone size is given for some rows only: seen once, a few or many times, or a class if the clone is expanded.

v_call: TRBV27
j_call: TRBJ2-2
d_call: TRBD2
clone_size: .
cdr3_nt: TGTGCCAGCAGTCGACTAGCGGGAGTTAACACCGGGGAGCTGTTTTTT
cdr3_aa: CASSRLAGVNTGELFF

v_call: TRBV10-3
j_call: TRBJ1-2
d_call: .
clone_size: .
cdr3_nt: TGTGCCATCAGTGAGATGTCGGGGAACTATGGCTACACCTTC
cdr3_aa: CAISEMSGNYGYTF

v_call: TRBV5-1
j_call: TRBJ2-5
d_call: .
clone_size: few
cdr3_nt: TGCGCCAGCAGCCCGTACGGGGGGCCAAGAGAGACCCAGTACTTC
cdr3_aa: CASSPYGGPRETQYF

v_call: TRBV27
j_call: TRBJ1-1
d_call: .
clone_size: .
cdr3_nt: TGTGCCAGCAGGGATGGCACTAAAGAGACCGCTGAAGCTTTCTTT
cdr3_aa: CASRDGTKETAEAFF

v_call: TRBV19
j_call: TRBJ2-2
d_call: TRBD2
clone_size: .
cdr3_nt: TGTGCCAGTAGTATAGATGCGGCGGGAGGGCCAGGCGGGGAGCTGTTTTTT
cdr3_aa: CASSIDAAGGPGGELFF

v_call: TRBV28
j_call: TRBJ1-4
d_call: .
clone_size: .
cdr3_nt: TGTGCCAGCAGTTTTCTCGGTGCAACTAATGAAAAACTGTTTTTT
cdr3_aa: CASSFLGATNEKLFF

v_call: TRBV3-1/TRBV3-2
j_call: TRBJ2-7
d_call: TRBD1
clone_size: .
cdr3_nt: TGTGCCAGCAGCCTAAACGGACAGGCCTACGAGCAGTACTTC
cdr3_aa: CASSLNGQAYEQYF

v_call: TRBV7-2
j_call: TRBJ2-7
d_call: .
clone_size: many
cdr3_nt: TGTGCCAGCAGCTTAGCGAGCGAGCGCCTTACCTTC
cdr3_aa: CASSLASERLTF

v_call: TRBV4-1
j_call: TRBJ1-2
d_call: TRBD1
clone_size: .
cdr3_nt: TGCGCCAGCACCTCCGAGGACAGGTGGGGTGGCTACACCTTC
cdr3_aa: CASTSEDRWGGYTF

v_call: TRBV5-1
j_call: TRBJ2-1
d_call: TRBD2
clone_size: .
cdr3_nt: TGCGCCAGCAGCTTGGGACTAGCCAATTACAATGAGCAGTTCTTC
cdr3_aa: CASSLGLANYNEQFF

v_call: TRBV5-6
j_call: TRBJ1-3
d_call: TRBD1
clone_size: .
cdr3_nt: TGTGCCAGCAGCTTGGAACAGGGGACTGGAAACACCATATATTTT
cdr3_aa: CASSLEQGTGNTIYF

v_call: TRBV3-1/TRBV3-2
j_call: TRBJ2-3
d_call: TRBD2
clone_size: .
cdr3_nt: TGTGCCAGCAGCCCCTGGGGGAGGGGCACAGATACGCAGTATTTT
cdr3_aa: CASSPWGRGTDTQYF

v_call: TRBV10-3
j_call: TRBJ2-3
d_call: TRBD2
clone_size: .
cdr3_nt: TGTGCCATCAGTGAGGCTAGCGGGAATACAGATACGCAGTATTTT
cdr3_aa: CAISEASGNTDTQYF

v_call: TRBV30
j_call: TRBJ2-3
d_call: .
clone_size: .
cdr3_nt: TGTGCCTGGAGTCCAGGGACTCCGGAGACGCAGTATTTT
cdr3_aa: CAWSPGTPETQYF

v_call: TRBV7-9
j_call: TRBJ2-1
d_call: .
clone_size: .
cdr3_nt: TGTGCCAGCAGCGACCTGGTGGCGGGGCCGTACAATGAGCAGTTCTTC
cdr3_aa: CASSDLVAGPYNEQFF

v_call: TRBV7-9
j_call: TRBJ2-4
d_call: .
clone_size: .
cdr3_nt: TGTGCCAGCAGCTCGGGGTTACAAGAAAACATTCAGTACTTC
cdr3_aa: CASSSGLQENIQYF

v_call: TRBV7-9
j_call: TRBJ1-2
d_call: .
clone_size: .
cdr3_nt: TGTGCCAGCAGCTTAGGCGGATACTATGGCTACACCTTC
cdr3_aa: CASSLGGYYGYTF